This entry lists 4 T cell receptor beta chains sequenced from one sample in a study of cytomegalovirus exposure and HLA in healthy donors (dated by TCRdb to 2016 to 2017). The protocol used for the library was the immunoSEQ multiplex PCR assay. For the multiplex PCR, a mixture combining 60 forward primers for TCR Vbeta segments and 13 reverse primers for TCR Jbeta segments was used. TCRdb provides this immuneACCESS table in a form limited to in-frame rearrangements. Some clones are lacking; in checked studies, under half of them reflect an unresolved V gene, and why the rest are absent is not known. The sample table holds about 84,000 clones, of which around three fifths were seen once. Of the sample, about 15% is held by the ten largest clones. The sequenced sample was PBMCs. All receptors derive from a woman in her forties in good health and CMV-seropositive.

This clone was seen a single time. This chain's CDR3 is CASTPGGVSRHEQFF. CDR3 in DNA: TGCGCCAGCACCCCTGGCGGGGTTTCCCGTCATGAGCAGTTCTTC. The chain couples TRBV5-1 to TRBJ2-1; possible D gene TRBD2, 6 bases. This CDR3 spans 15 amino acids. With 6 bases removed from V and 8 bases from J, the gap between germline ends came to 21 bases. Germline V gene data show CDR1 as SGHRS and CDR2 as YFSETQ.

The V and J genes are TRBV18 and TRBJ1-4; the D gene is possibly TRBD1 (6 bases). The germline V gene has CDR1 KGHSH and CDR2 LQKENI. The CDR3 has 13 residues. Trimming removed 3 bases at V and 8 bases at J, with 10 bases between. The CDR3 region is CASSPGTLEKLFF. Written as DNA, the CDR3 is TGTGCCAGCTCACCGGGGACACTCGAAAAACTGTTTTTT.

The chain couples TRBV28 to TRBJ2-4; the D gene is possibly TRBD2 (6 bases). The V and J ends lost 6 bases and 1 base respectively, with 28 bases between them. CDR3 size: 20 residues. The germline CDR1 and CDR2 sequences are MDHEN and SYDVKM. The CDR3 region is CASSPFFVSRGAAAKNIQYF. The DNA of the CDR3 is TGTGCCAGCAGCCCTTTTTTTGTTTCGCGCGGGGCAGCGGCCAAAAACATTCAGTACTTC.

The V call is TRBV28, the J call TRBJ2-1; tentative D call: TRBD1 (6 bases). V was clipped by 6 bases and J by 5 bases, with 11 bases between them. Germline V lookup: CDR1 MDHEN, CDR2 SYDVKM. The CDR3 has 13 residues. The CDR3 is CASRRDTHNEQFF. CDR3 DNA: TGTGCCAGCAGACGGGACACTCACAATGAGCAGTTCTTC.